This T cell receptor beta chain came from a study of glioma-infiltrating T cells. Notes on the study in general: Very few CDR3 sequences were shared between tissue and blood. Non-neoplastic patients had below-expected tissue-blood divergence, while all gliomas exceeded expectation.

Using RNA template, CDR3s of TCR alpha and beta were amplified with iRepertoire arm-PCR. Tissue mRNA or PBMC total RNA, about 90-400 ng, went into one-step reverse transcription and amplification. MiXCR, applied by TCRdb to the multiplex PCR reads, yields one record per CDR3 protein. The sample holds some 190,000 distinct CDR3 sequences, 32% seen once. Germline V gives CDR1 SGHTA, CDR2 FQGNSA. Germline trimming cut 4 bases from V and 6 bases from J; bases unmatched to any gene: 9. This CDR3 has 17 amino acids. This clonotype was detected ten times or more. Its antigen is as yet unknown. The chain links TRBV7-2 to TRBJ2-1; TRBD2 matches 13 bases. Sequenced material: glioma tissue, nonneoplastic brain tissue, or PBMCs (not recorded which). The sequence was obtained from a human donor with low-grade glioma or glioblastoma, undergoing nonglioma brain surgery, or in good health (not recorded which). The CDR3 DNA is TGTGCCAGCAGCTGGAAATCCGGACTAGCGGGGGTCAATGAGCAGTTCTTC. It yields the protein CASSWKSGLAGVNEQFF.